This TCR beta chain was captured by sequencing in a study of T-cell memory formation after mild COVID-19. Points from the study as a whole: Some clones that responded turned up in pre-infection memory, which suggests that cross-reactive memory joined in.

CDR3 length: 19 amino acids. The V gene lost 4 bases and the J gene lost 1 base, with 23 bases spanning the gap. The germline V gene has CDR1 SGHAT and CDR2 FQNNGV. TCRdb reanalysed the 5' RACE reads using MiXCR and keeps one entry per CDR3 protein. Here the sample spans roughly 43,000 distinct CDR3 sequences, approximately 9.6% being singletons. This clonotype came up once. Antigen unknown. This sequence joins TRBV11-2 and TRBJ2-1; weak D call: TRBD2 (5 bases). The sequenced sample was PBMCs or a T cell subset sorted from them (not recorded which). The origin of this receptor is an adult woman who had mild COVID-19 (a few samples of this study predate the infection). Cell type and time point are not known. In nucleotides, the CDR3 is TGTGCCAGCAGCTCCCGGGGTGGGAGAACCTTTCGGTCCTACAATGAGCAGTTCTTC. This translates into CASSSRGGRTFRSYNEQFF.